The present entry profiles one T cell receptor beta chain with its context. A single record per CDR3 protein comes from TCRdb applying MiXCR to the 5' RACE reads. The sample has tens of thousands of distinct CDR3 sequences; approximately 10% are singletons. The data were obtained in a study of neurological immune-mediated disorders. There were some 900,000 CD4+ or CD8+ T cells used in the sorted libraries. Sequenced input: CD4+ T cells from blood. The receptor comes from a woman in her twenties or thirties with HTLV-1-associated myelopathy (HAM/TSP).

The CDR3 sequence: CASSGGHGNYGYTF. The CDR3 DNA reads TGTGCCAGCAGTGGGGGACACGGCAACTATGGCTACACCTTC. The chain couples TRBV2 to TRBJ1-2; tentatively, D is TRBD1 (6 bases). The V end lost 4 bases, the J end lost 2 bases, and 11 bases lay between the germline ends. Germline V lookup: CDR1 SNHLY, CDR2 FYNNEI. The CDR3 spans 14 residues. Looking up the rest from reference TRBV2 and TRBJ1-2 gives the full variable domain: EPEVTQTPSHQVTQMGQEVILRCVPISNHLYFYWYRQILGQKVEFLVSFYNNEISEKSEIFDDQFSVERPDGSNFTLKIRSTKLEDSAMYFCASSGGHGNYGYTFGSGTRLTVV.